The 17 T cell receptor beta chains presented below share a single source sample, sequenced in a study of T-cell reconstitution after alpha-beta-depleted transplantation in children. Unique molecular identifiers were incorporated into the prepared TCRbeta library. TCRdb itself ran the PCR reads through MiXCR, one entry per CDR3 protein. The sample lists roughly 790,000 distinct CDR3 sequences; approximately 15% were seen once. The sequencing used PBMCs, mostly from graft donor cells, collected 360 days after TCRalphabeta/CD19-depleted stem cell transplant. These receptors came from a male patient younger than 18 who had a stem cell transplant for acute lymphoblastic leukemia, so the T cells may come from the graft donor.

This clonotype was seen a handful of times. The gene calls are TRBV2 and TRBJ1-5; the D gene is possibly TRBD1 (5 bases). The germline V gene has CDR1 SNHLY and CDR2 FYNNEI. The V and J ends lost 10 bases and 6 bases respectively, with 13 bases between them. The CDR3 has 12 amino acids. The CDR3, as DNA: TGTGCCACCGAAGGGGAAGGTCAGCCCCAGCATTTT. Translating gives CATEGEGQPQHF.

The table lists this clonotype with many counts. The CDR3 reads CASSPGPAYEQYF. CDR3 nucleotides: TGTGCCAGCAGTCCCGGCCCTGCCTACGAGCAGTACTTC. The chain links TRBV12-3 or TRBV12-4 to TRBJ2-7; D is unclear. Deletions cut 5 bases from V and 2 bases from J, with 10 bases between. The CDR3 runs 13 residues.

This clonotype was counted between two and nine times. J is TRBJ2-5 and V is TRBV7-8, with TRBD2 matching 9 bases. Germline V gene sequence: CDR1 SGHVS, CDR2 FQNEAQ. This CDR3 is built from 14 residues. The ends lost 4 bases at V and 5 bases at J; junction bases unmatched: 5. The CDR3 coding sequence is TGTGCCAGCAGCTCAGCGGGAGGCGTTGAGACCCAGTACTTC. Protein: CASSSAGGVETQYF.

The CDR3 nucleotides are TGTGCCAGCGGCCGGACTAGCGGGAGTTACAATGAGCAGTTCTTC. As protein: CASGRTSGSYNEQFF. V usage is TRBV9 and J usage is TRBJ2-1, with TRBD2 matching over 13 bases. J gave up 4 bases and V 7 bases, and 5 bases lay outside the gene matches. This CDR3 contains 15 residues. Per germline, CDR1 SGDLS and CDR2 YYNGEE.

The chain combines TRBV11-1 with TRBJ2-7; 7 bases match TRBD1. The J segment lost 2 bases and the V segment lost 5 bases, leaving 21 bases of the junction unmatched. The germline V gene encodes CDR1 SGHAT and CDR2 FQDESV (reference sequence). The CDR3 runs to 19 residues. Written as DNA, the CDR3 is TGTGCCAGCAGCCACACAGCACAGGGGACAGAGAGCCTTCCCTACGAGCAGTACTTC. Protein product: CASSHTAQGTESLPYEQYF.

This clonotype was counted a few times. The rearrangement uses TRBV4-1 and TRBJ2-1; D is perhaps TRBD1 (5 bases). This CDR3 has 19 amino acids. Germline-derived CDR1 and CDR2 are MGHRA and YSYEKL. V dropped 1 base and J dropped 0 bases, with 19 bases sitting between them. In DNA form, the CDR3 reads TGCGCCAGCAGCCAAGCCCCGGTACAGGTGACCCGCTCCTACAATGAGCAGTTCTTC. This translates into CASSQAPVQVTRSYNEQFF.

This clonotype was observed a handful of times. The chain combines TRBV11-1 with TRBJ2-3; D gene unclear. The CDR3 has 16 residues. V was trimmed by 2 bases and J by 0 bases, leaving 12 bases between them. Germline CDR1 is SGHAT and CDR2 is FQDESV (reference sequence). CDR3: CASSLLRRISTDTQYF. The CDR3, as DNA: TGTGCCAGCAGCTTACTGCGCCGGATTAGCACAGATACGCAGTATTTT.

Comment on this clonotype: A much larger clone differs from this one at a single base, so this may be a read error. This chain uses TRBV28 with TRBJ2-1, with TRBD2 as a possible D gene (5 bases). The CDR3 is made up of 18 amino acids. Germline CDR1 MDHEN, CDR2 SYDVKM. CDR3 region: CASSLAPGEGSAMDERFF. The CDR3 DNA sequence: TGTGCCAGCAGCTTAGCTCCCGGTGAGGGTAGTGCGATGGATGAGCGGTTCTTC. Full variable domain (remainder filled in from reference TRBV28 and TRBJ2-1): DVKVTQSSRYLVKRTGEKVFLECVQDMDHENMFWYRQDPGLGLRLIYFSYDVKMKEKGDIPEGYSVSREKKERFSLILESASTNQTSMYLCASSLAPGEGSAMDERFFGPGTRLTVL.

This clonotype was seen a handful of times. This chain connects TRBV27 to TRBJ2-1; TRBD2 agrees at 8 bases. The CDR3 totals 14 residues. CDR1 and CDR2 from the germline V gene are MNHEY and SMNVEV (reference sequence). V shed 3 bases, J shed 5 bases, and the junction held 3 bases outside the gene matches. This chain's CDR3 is CASSFWRGDNEQFF. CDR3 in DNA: TGTGCCAGCAGTTTCTGGCGGGGGGACAATGAGCAGTTCTTC.

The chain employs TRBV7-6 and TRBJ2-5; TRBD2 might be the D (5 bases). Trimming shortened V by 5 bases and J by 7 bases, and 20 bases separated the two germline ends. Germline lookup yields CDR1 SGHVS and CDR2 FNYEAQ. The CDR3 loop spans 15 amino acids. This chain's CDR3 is CASSSRLRLEGTQYF. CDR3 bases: TGTGCCAGCAGCAGCCGACTAAGGCTAGAAGGGACCCAGTACTTC. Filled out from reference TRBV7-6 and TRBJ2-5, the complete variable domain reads GAGVSQSPRYKVTKRGQDVALRCDPISGHVSLYWYRQALGQGPEFLTYFNYEAQQDKSGLPNDRFSAERPEGSISTLTIQRTEQRDSAMYRCASSSRLRLEGTQYFGPGTRLLVL.

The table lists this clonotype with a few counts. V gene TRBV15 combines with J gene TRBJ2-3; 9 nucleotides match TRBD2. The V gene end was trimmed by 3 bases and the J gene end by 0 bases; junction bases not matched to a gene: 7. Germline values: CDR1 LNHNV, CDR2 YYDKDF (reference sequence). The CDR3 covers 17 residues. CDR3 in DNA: TGTGCCACCAGCAGGGTCGGCGGGAGGGCTAGCACAGATACGCAGTATTTT. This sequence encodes CATSRVGGRASTDTQYF.

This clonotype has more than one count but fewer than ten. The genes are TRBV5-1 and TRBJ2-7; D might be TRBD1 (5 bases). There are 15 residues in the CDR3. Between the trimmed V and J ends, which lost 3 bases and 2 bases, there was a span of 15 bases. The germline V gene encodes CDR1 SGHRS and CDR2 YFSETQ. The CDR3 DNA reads TGCGCCAGCAGCTCCTGGGAAGGGGTTACCTACGAGCAGTACTTC. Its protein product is CASSSWEGVTYEQYF.

The CDR3, as DNA: TGTGCCAGCAGTGCCGCGGGAGGTCAACGCTACGAGCAGTACTTC. Its translation: CASSAAGGQRYEQYF. This chain joins TRBV6-1 and TRBJ2-7; 8 nucleotides line up with TRBD2. This CDR3 is built from 15 residues. Looked up from germline, CDR1 is MNHNS and CDR2 is SASEGT. V shed 4 bases and J 3 bases; nucleotides not matched to a gene: 8.

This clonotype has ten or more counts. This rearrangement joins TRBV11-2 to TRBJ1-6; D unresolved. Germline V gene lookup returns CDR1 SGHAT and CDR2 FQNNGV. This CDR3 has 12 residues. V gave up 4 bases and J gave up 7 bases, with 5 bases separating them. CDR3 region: CASSSINSPLHF. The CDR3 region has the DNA TGTGCCAGCAGCTCCATAAATTCACCCCTCCACTTT.

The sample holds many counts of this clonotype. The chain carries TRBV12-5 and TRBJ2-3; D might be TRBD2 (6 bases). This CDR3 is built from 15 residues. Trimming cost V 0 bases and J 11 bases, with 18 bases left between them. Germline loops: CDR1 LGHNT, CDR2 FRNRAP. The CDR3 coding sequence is TGTGCTAGTGGTTTGGTACGAACTAGCCCAGGCGTGCAGTATTTT. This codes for CASGLVRTSPGVQYF. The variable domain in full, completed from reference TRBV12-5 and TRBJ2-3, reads DARVTQTPRHKVTEMGQEVTMRCQPILGHNTVFWYRQTMMQGLELLAYFRNRAPLDDSGMPKDRFSAEMPDATLATLKIQPSEPRDSAVYFCASGLVRTSPGVQYFGPGTRLTVL.

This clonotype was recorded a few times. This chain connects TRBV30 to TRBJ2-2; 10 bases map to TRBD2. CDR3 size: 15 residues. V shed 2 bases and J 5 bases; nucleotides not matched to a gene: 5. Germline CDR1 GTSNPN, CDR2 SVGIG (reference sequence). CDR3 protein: CAWSKGLALTGELFF. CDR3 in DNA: TGTGCCTGGAGTAAGGGACTAGCGTTGACCGGGGAGCTGTTTTTT.

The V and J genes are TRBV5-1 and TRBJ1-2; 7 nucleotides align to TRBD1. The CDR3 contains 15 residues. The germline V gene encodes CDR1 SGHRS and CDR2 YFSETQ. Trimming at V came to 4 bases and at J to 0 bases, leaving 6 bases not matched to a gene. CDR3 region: CASSTRQGSNYGYTF. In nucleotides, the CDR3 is TGCGCCAGCAGCACCAGACAGGGATCTAACTATGGCTACACCTTC.